These 14 T cell receptor beta chains were sequenced from one sample in a study of blood T cell repertoires in COVID-19. The protocol was immunoSEQ multiplex PCR, while the TCRdb copy is restricted to in-frame clones and leaves out a portion. Of approximately 77,000 clones in the sample, around 90% are singletons; the top ten hold 4.6%. Input material: peripheral blood. All receptors derive from a man between 45 and 60 years old with active COVID-19.

This clone appeared a single time. V usage is TRBV6-5 and J usage is TRBJ2-5; D unresolved. The CDR3 consists of 11 residues. Germline CDR1 MNHEY, CDR2 SVGAGI. Trimming removed 5 bases at V and 3 bases at J, with 4 bases between. The CDR3 DNA reads TGTGCCAGCAGTAGCAAAGAGACCCAGTACTTC. This codes for CASSSKETQYF.

The chain is built from TRBV5-1 and TRBJ2-3, with 10 bases fitting TRBD2. This CDR3 region has 14 residues. The V gene's germline CDR1 is SGHRS and CDR2 YFSETQ. After removal of 5 bases from V and 1 base from J, the junction contained 1 base not matched to a gene. The CDR3 reads CASRTSGRTDTQYF. In nucleotides, the CDR3 is TGCGCCAGCAGGACTAGCGGGCGCACAGATACGCAGTATTTT.

This chain uses TRBV15 with TRBJ2-5, with 7 bases identical to TRBD1. The CDR3 contains 15 residues. Germline V gene lookup returns CDR1 LNHNV and CDR2 YYDKDF (reference sequence). J gave up 1 base and V 5 bases, and 7 bases lay outside the gene matches. This chain's CDR3 is CATSSRQGSQETQYF. The CDR3 DNA follows: TGTGCCACCAGCTCCCGACAGGGCAGCCAAGAGACCCAGTACTTC. Supplemented by reference TRBV15 and TRBJ2-5, the full variable domain reads DAMVIQNPRYQVTQFGKPVTLSCSQTLNHNVMYWYQQKSSQAPKLLFHYYDKDFNNEADTPDNFQSRRPNTSFCFLDIRSPGLGDTAMYLCATSSRQGSQETQYFGPGTRLLVL.

This clone was counted between two and nine times. This chain joins TRBV19 and TRBJ1-1; D may be TRBD1 (6 bases). The CDR3 extends over 14 amino acids. Germline assignment: CDR1 LNHDA and CDR2 SQIVND (reference sequence). Trimming left V 6 bases short and J 2 bases short, with 13 bases between. The CDR3, as DNA: TGTGCCAGTAGACCCGGGACAAAAAACACTGAAGCTTTCTTT. As protein: CASRPGTKNTEAFF.

The V call is TRBV2, the J call TRBJ1-2; 9 nucleotides match TRBD1. Germline V gives CDR1 SNHLY, CDR2 FYNNEI. Unmatched junction bases numbered 11, after V lost 11 bases and J lost 4 bases. This CDR3 comprises 14 residues. The DNA of the CDR3 is TGTGCCGTTCAGAAACAGGGGGCGATCTATGGCTACACCTTC. Protein sequence: CAVQKQGAIYGYTF.

CDR3 residues: CASSLGQSNQPQHF. For the CDR3, the DNA is TGTGCCAGCAGCCTGGGACAGAGCAATCAGCCCCAGCATTTT. This chain uses TRBV3-1 (or the pseudogene TRBV3-2) with TRBJ1-5; 7 positions match TRBD1. Germline V gene data show CDR1 as LGHDT and CDR2 as YNNKEL (reference sequence). The trim removed 4 bases at V and 1 base at J, leaving 1 base unmatched. The CDR3 is 14 residues long.

This clone is deemed medium-sized. The chain uses TRBV5-4 and TRBJ2-3; the D is unclear. Germline V gene lookup returns CDR1 SGHNT and CDR2 YYREEE (reference sequence). Trimming cost V 6 bases and J 0 bases, with 5 bases left between them. The CDR3 has 12 amino acids. CDR3 residues: CASTSSTDTQYF. CDR3 bases: TGTGCCAGCACCTCTAGCACAGATACGCAGTATTTT. Variable domain in full (rest from reference TRBV5-4 and TRBJ2-3): ETGVTQSPTHLIKTRGQQVTLRCSSQSGHNTVSWYQQALGQGPQFIFQYYREEENGRGNFPPRFSGLQFPNYSSELNVNALELDDSALYLCASTSSTDTQYFGPGTRLTVL.

This chain connects TRBV5-4 to TRBJ1-3; D is possibly TRBD1 (5 bases). Germline CDR1 is SGHNT and CDR2 is YYREEE (reference sequence). With 1 base removed from V and 3 bases from J, the gap between germline ends came to 11 bases. The CDR3 is 15 amino acids. The CDR3 DNA is TGTGCCAGCAGCTTGTCACCCGGGGGTGGAAACACCATATATTTT. Protein: CASSLSPGGGNTIYF.

The rearrangement links TRBV5-1 to TRBJ1-2; 7 nucleotides match TRBD1. This CDR3 comprises 14 residues. The trim removed 4 bases at V and 8 bases at J, leaving 11 bases unmatched. Germline CDR1 SGHRS, CDR2 YFSETQ. The DNA of the CDR3 is TGCGCCAGCAGCATGACAGGGAGTGCGTTCGGCTACACCTTC. Protein product: CASSMTGSAFGYTF.

The chain joins TRBV24-1 to TRBJ2-1; D is perhaps TRBD2 (6 bases). The CDR3 contains 15 residues. V was clipped by 7 bases and J by 4 bases, with 16 bases between them. Per germline, CDR1 KGHDR and CDR2 SFDVKD. CDR3 DNA: TGTGCCACCAGCATTCGGGGGAAAGGATACAATGAGCAGTTCTTC. Translated, it gives CATSIRGKGYNEQFF.

The chain uses TRBV19 and TRBJ2-2; D is unclear. The CDR3 length is 14 residues. CDR1 LNHDA and CDR2 SQIVND come from the germline V gene (reference sequence). The V and J ends lost 0 bases and 2 bases respectively, with 4 bases between them. CDR3 bases: TGTGCCAGTAGTATAGATATAAACACCGGGGAGCTGTTTTTT. Residues: CASSIDINTGELFF.

The V call is TRBV19, the J call TRBJ2-7; tentatively, D is TRBD1 (6 bases). The germline V and J ends were trimmed by 3 bases and 0 bases, with 9 bases remaining between them. The CDR3 runs to 14 residues. Germline V gene sequence: CDR1 LNHDA, CDR2 SQIVND (reference sequence). As DNA, the CDR3 is TGTGCCAGTAGTATGGGGGACAACTCCTACGAGCAGTACTTC. Translation: CASSMGDNSYEQYF.

The gene calls are TRBV10-3 and TRBJ2-7, with 7 bases that match TRBD1. There are 15 residues in the CDR3. The V segment lost 0 bases and the J segment 4 bases; nucleotides outside the gene matches: 6. Germline values: CDR1 ENHRY, CDR2 SYGVKD. Written as DNA, the CDR3 is TGTGCCATCAGTGAGTCGACAGGGATAGGATACGAGCAGTACTTC. Residues: CAISESTGIGYEQYF.

The chain is built from TRBV2 and TRBJ1-1; TRBD1 matches at 10 bases. The CDR3 covers 14 residues. V lost 4 bases, J lost 3 bases, and 2 bases stayed unmatched. Per germline, CDR1 SNHLY and CDR2 FYNNEI. The CDR3 DNA sequence: TGTGCCAGCAGTGGTGGGACAGGGGACACTGAAGCTTTCTTT. This translates into CASSGGTGDTEAFF.